This record concerns one TCR beta chain sequence. Its target is unknown. CD4+ naive, central memory, regulatory and stem cell-like memory subsets were isolated by sorting on CD45RO/CCR7/CD25/CD127/CD95/CD27. The CDR3 runs to 15 residues. The ends lost 2 bases at V and 5 bases at J; junction bases unmatched: 6. Germline V gives CDR1 SGHRS, CDR2 YFSETQ. The entirety of the isolated RNA underwent reverse transcription, so expressed TCRB transcripts were sequenced. Assay used: immunoSEQ multiplex PCR; TCRdb lists only in-frame clones, some missing. The sample lists roughly 150,000 clones; approximately 8.4% were seen once. The sample originates from a study of beta chain features in type 1 diabetes. Study findings and constraints: Among all four CD4+ subsets, Type 1 diabetes patients had TCRB CDR3s that were moderately but significantly shorter. A possible short-template PCR bias applies equally to patients and controls. Sequencing used cDNA, and cells with high TCR expression could therefore be over-represented.

The receptor comes from a man younger than 30 with type 1 diabetes. This sequence joins TRBV5-1 and TRBJ2-7; 11 nucleotides line up with TRBD1. Sequencing was carried out using central memory CD4+ T cells from blood. The CDR3 loop is CASSFLGQGDNEQYF. CDR3 bases: TGCGCCAGCAGCTTCTTGGGACAGGGGGATAACGAGCAGTACTTC.